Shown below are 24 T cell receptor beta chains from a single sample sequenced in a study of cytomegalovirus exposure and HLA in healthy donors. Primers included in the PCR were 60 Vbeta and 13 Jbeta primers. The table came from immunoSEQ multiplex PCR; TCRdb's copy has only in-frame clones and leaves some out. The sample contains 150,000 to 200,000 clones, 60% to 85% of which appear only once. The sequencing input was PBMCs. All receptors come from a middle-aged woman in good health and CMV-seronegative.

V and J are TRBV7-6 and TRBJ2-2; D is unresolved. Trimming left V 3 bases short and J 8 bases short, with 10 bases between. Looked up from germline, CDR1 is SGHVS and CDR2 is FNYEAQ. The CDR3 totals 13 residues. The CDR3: CASSLQVVGELFF. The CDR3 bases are TGTGCCAGCAGCTTGCAGGTCGTAGGGGAGCTGTTTTTT. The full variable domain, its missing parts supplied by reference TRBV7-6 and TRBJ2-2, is GAGVSQSPRYKVTKRGQDVALRCDPISGHVSLYWYRQALGQGPEFLTYFNYEAQQDKSGLPNDRFSAERPEGSISTLTIQRTEQRDSAMYRCASSLQVVGELFFGEGSRLTVL.

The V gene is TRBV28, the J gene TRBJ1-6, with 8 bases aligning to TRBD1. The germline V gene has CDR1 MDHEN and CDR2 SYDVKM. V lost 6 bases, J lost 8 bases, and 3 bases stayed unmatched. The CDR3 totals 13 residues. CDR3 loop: CASSQTGDSPLHF. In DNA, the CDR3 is TGTGCCAGCAGCCAGACAGGGGATTCACCCCTCCACTTT.

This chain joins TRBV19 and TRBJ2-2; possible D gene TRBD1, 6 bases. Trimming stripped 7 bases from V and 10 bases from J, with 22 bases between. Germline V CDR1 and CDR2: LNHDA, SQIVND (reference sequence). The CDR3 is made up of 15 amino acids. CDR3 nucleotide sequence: TGTGCCAGTACTGAGACAGGTTCTACACCGGCGGAGCTGTTTTTT. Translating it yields CASTETGSTPAELFF.

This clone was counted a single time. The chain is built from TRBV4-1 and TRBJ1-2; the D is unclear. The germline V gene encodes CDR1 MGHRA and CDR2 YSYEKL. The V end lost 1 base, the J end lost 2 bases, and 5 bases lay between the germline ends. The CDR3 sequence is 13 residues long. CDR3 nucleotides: TGCGCCAGCAGCCAAGTATTAAACTATGGCTACACCTTC. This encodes CASSQVLNYGYTF.

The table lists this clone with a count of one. The CDR3 coding sequence is TGCGCCAGCAGCCAGGGGCGGGCGGGAACGGTCGGGGAGCTGTTTTTT. Its protein is CASSQGRAGTVGELFF. V usage is TRBV4-1 and J usage is TRBJ2-2; perhaps TRBD2 as D (6 bases). The V end was cut by 3 bases, the J end by 7 bases, with 18 bases between. CDR3 size: 16 residues. CDR1 and CDR2 from the germline V gene are MGHRA and YSYEKL.

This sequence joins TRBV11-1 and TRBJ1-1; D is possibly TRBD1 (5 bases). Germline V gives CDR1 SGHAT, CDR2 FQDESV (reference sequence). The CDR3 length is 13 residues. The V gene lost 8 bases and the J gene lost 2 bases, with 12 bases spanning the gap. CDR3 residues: CASGAWTNTEAFF. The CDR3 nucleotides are TGTGCCAGCGGGGCATGGACAAACACTGAAGCTTTCTTT.

The CDR3 region is CASSPGTGSRTDTQYF. The CDR3 bases are TGTGCCAGCAGCCCAGGGACAGGATCTCGCACAGATACGCAGTATTTT. V and J are TRBV11-3 and TRBJ2-3, with 8 bases fitting TRBD1. The ends lost 5 bases at V and 1 base at J; junction bases unmatched: 8. Germline CDR1 and CDR2: SGHNT and YENEEA. The CDR3 totals 16 residues. Using reference TRBV11-3 and TRBJ2-3 for the parts outside the CDR3, the full variable domain is EAGVVQSPRYKIIEKKQPVAFWCNPISGHNTLYWYLQNLGQGPELLIRYENEEAVDDSQLPKDRFSAERLKGVDSTLKIQPAELGDSAVYLCASSPGTGSRTDTQYFGPGTRLTVL.

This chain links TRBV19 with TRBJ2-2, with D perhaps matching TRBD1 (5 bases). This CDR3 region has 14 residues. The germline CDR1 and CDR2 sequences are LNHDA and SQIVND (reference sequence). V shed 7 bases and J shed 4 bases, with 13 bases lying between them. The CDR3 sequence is CASNWGRVTGELFF. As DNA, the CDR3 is TGTGCCAGTAATTGGGGCAGGGTCACCGGGGAGCTGTTTTTT.

The CDR3 DNA is TGTGCCAGCAGAGGAGGGACCGTCTGGCAGTTCTTC. As protein: CASRGGTVWQFF. This chain connects TRBV6-1 to TRBJ2-1; D is possibly TRBD2 (6 bases). V lost 6 bases, J lost 12 bases, and 15 bases lay in between. Germline V CDR1 and CDR2: MNHNS, SASEGT. CDR3 size: 12 residues.

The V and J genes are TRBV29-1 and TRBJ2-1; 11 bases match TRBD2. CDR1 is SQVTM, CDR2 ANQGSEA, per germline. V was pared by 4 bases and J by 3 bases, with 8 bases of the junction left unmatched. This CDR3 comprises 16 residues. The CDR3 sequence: CSVGSPLAGDYNEQFF. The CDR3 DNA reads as TGCAGCGTTGGGAGCCCACTAGCGGGAGACTACAATGAGCAGTTCTTC.

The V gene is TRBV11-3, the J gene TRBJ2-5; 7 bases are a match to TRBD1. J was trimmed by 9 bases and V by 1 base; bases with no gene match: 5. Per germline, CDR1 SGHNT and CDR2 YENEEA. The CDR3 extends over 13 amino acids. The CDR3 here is CASSLVLTGAQYF. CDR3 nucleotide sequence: TGTGCCAGCAGCTTAGTCCTCACAGGGGCCCAGTACTTC.

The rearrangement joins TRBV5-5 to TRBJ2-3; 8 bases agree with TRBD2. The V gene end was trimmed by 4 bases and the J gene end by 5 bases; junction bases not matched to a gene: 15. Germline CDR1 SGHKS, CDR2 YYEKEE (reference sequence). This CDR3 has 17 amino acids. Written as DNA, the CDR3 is TGTGCCAGCAGCGGTAGCGGGACTTTTTACTTGGGAGATACGCAGTATTTT. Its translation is CASSGSGTFYLGDTQYF.

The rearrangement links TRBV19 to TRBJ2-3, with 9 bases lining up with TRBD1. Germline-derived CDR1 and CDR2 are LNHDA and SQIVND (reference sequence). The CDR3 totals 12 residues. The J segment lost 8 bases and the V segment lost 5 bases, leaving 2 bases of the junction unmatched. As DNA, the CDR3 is TGTGCCAGTAGTGCGACAGGGGGTACGCAGTATTTT. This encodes CASSATGGTQYF.

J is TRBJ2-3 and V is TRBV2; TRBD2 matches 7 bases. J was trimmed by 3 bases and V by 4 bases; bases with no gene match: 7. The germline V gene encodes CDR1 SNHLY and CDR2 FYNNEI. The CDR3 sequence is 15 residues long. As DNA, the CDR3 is TGTGCCAGCAGTGGGGACTACGATCGGACAGATACGCAGTATTTT. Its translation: CASSGDYDRTDTQYF.

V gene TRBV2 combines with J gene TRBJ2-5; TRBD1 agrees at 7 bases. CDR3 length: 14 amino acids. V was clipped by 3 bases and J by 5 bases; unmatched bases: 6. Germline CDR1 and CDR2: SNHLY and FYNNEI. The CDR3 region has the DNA TGTGCCAGCAGTGAGCAGACAGGGATGGAGACCCAGTACTTC. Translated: CASSEQTGMETQYF.

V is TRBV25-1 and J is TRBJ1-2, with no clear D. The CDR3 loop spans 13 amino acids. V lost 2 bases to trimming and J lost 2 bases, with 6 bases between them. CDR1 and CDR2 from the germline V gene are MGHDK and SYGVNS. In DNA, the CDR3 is TGTGCCAGCAGTGAACCTGAGAACTATGGCTACACCTTC. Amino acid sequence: CASSEPENYGYTF.

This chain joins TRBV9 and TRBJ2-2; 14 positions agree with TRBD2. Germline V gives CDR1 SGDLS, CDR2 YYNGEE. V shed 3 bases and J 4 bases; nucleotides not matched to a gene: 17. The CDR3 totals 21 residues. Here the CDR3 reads CASSGSGLAGGPQTLTGELFF. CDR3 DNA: TGTGCCAGCAGCGGGTCTGGACTAGCGGGAGGACCTCAGACACTCACCGGGGAGCTGTTTTTT.

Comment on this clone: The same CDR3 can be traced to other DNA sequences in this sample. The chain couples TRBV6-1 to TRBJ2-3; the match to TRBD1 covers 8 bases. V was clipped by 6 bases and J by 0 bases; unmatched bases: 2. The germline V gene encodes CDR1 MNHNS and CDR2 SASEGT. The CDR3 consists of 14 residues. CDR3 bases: TGTGCCAGCAGGCGGACAGGGAGCACAGATACGCAGTATTTT. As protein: CASRRTGSTDTQYF.

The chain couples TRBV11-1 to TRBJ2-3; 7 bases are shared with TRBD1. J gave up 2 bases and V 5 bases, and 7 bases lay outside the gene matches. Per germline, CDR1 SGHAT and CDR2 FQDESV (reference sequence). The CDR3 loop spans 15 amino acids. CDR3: CASSEWTGHTDTQYF. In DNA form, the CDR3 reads TGTGCCAGCAGCGAGTGGACAGGCCACACAGATACGCAGTATTTT.

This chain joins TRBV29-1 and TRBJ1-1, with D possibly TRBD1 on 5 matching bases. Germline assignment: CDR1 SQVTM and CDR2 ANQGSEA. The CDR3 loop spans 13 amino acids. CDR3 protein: CRAGTPGGTEAFF. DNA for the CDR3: TGCAGAGCAGGGACCCCGGGGGGCACTGAAGCTTTCTTT.

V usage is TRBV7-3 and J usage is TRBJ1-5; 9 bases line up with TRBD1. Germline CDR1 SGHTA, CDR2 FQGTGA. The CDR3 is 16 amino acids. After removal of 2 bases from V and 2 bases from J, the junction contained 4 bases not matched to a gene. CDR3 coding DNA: TGTGCCAGCAGCTTATCGGGACAGGGCCGCAATCAGCCCCAGCATTTT. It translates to CASSLSGQGRNQPQHF.

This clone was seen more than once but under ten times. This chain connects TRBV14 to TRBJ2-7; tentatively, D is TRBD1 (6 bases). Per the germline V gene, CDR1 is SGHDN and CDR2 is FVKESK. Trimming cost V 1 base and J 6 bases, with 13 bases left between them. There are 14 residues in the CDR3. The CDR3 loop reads CASSQVGGWGEQYV. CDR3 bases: TGTGCCAGCAGCCAAGTAGGGGGTTGGGGCGAGCAGTACGTC.

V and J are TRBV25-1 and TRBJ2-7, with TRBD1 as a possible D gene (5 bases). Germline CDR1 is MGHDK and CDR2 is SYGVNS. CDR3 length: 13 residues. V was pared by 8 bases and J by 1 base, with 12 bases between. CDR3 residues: CASGKRGSYEQYF. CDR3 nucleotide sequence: TGTGCCAGCGGGAAAAGGGGTTCCTACGAGCAGTACTTC.

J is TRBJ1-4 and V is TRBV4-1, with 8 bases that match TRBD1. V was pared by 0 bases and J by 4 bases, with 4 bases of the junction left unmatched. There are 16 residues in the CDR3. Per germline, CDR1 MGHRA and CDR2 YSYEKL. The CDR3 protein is CASSQEGTGGNEKLFF. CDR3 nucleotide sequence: TGCGCCAGCAGCCAAGAAGGGACAGGCGGTAATGAAAAACTGTTTTTT.